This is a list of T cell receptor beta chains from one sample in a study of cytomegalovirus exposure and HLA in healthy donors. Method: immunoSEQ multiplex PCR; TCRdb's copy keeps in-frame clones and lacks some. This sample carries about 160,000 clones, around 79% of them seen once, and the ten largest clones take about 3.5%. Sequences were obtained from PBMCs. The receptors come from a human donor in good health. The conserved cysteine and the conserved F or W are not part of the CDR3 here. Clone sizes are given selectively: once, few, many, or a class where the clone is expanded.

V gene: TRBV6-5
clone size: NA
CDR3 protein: ASSPGTGGVEKLF

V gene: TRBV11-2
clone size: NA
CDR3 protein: ASSLARGSSYEQY

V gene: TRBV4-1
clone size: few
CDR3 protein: ASSQDLSGTRREQY

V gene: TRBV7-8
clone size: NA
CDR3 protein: ASSFKQEDRGRGGYT

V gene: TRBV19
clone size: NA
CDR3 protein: ASSRAVASGRSSYNEQF

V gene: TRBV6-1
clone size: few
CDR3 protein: ASTGQMNTEAF

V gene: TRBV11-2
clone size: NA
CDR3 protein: ASSSLAGIHNEQF

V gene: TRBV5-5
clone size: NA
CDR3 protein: ASSWVGGETQY

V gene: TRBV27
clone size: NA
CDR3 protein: ASSLLGVKGDLRYGYP

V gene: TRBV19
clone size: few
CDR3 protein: ASSGTGNQPQH

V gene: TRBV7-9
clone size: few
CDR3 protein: ASSARTGGPDTEAF

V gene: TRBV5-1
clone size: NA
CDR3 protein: ASSAQGARLNTEAF

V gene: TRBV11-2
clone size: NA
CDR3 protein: ASSLESLAGAKGLFDEQY

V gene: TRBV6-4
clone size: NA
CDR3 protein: ASRSSGRANEQF

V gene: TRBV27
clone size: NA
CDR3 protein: ASKLAGGGYNEQF

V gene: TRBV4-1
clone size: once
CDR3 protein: ASSQGRDSGEKLF

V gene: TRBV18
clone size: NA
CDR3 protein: ASSDRGTEAF

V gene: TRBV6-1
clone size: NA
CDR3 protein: ASSETGGFNYGYT

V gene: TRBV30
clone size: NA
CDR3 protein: AWSADRGQETQY

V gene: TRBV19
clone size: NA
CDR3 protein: ASSITRASGNYEQY

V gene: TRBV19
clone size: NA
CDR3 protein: ASSIGPRQGARAEAF

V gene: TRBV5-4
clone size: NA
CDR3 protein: ASSLESRVTEAF

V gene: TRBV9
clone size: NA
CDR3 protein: ASSVEGYSGLAGVVDEQF

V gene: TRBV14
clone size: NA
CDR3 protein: ASSQWGLGIGDEQF

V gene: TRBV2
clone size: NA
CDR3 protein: ASRITDNTYEQY

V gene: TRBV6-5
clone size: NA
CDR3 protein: ASRLSGGTTDTQY

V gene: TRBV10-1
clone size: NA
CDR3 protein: ASSERLAETQY

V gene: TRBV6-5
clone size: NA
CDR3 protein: ASGFQGANYGYT

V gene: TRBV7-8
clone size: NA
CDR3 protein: ASNGRVSQPQH

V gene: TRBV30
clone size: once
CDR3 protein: AWSKTGGEQY

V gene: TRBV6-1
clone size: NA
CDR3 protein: ASSPRQGAGGYT

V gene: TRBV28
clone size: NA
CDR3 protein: ASSYRESSSYEQY

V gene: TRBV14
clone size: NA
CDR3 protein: ASSPIRGQTGANVLT

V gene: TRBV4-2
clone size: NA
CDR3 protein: ASSPGRGPTNEKLF

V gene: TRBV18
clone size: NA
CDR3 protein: ASSQGFYEQY

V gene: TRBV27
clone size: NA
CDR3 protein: ASRLSITLPLH

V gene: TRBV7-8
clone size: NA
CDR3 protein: ASSLPGESHEQY

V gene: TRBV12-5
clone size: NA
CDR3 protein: ASGWGTGTNEKLF

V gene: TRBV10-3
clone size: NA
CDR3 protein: AISESGSGDGELF

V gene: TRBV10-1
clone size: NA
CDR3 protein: ASRAGLTDTQY

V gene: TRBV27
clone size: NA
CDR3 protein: ASSYLGTGIMYEQY

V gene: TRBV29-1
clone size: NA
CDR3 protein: SVESSYNEQF

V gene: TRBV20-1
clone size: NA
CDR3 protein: SARAIYEQY

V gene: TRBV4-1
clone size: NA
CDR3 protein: ASSQLSLRNYNSPLH

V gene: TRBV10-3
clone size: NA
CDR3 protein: AISSKKAGVGSYNEQF

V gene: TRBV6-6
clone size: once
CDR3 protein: ASSYGLAAGELF

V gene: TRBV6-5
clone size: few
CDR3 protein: ASSSGLSNEELF

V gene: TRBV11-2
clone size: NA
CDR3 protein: ASSKGLAAQETQY